Listed below are T cell receptor beta chains from one sample, sequenced in a study of CD8 T cells in Susac syndrome. One entry per CDR3 protein, called by TCRdb with MiXCR from the immunoSEQ multiplex PCR reads. The sample lists 50,000 to 65,000 distinct CDR3 sequences; around nine tenths were seen once. Sequencing was done on a sample of CD8+ T cells from PBMCs. The receptor source for this set is a human donor in good health. Each CDR3 is given without its conserved first and last residue. The order of the fields is V gene, J gene, CDR3 protein.

>TRBV30|TRBJ1-5
AWGQLNQPQH
>TRBV7-7|TRBJ2-5
ASSHSGQGVQETQY
>TRBV4-1|TRBJ1-2
ASSFLGGIGYGYT
>TRBV27|TRBJ1-5
ASSLNGYSNQPQH
>TRBV4-3|TRBJ1-1
ASSQNYAGGEWAF
>TRBV12-3/TRBV12-4|TRBJ1-1
ASSSARYQGQGSGTEAF
>TRBV12-3/TRBV12-4|TRBJ1-3
ASSPGQGTPSSGNTIY
>TRBV19|TRBJ2-1
ASRGTGGAYNEQF
>TRBV18|TRBJ2-7
ASSLEGRTVEQY
>TRBV6-2/TRBV6-3|TRBJ2-7
ASSSSDGGPYEQY
>TRBV7-9|TRBJ2-5
ASSLLGIQETQY
>TRBV5-4|TRBJ1-3
ASSFSVGSGNTIY
>TRBV29-1|TRBJ2-1
SVEGGQFNEQF
>TRBV7-9|TRBJ1-2
ASSSTLSRHGPYGYT
>TRBV9|TRBJ1-2
ASSAGKGGDYGYT
>TRBV19|TRBJ2-3
ASSIDGGASTDTQY
>TRBV27|TRBJ2-1
ASSFVASPYNEQF
>TRBV19|TRBJ2-2
ASSIGGGTPNTGELF
>TRBV9|TRBJ1-1
ASSVGWIMNTEAF
>TRBV4-3|TRBJ1-4
ASSQGLGQGLESEKLF
>TRBV29-1|TRBJ2-3
SVPWAGAADTQY
>TRBV24-1|TRBJ2-1
ATSDATGPGEQF
>TRBV27|TRBJ2-7
ASSLRTGGYEQY
>TRBV15|TRBJ2-7
ATSRAARSYEQY
>TRBV27|TRBJ2-7
ASSLGGSTYEQY
>TRBV7-9|TRBJ2-5
ASSLTGSTDGETQY
>TRBV15|TRBJ2-2
ATSRYPGLDNTGELF
>TRBV20-1|TRBJ2-1
SARPKLAGGPYNEQF
>TRBV7-6|TRBJ1-2
ASSLGQGVGYGYT
>TRBV7-2|TRBJ1-2
ASQGPNGYT
>TRBV5-4|TRBJ2-7
ASSPWTSGGYEQY
>TRBV12-3/TRBV12-4|TRBJ2-3
ASSSAGDTDTQY
>TRBV29-1|TRBJ1-2
SVGARDAD
>TRBV9|TRBJ2-1
ASSVGTVSYNEQF
>TRBV6-4|TRBJ2-1
ASSVSGGLNEQF
>TRBV28|TRBJ2-3
ASSLYAGEGVRTQY
>TRBV28|TRBJ2-1
ASSLVPNEQF
>TRBV4-1|TRBJ2-7
ASSRQSSYEQY
>TRBV29-1|TRBJ2-1
SVEGWDSSYNEQF
>TRBV19|TRBJ2-1
ASSAHRDSYYNEQF
>TRBV7-6|TRBJ2-2
ASSLPVPGELF
>TRBV7-9|TRBJ2-7
ASSSPGVGSYEQY
>TRBV18|TRBJ2-1
ASSPLAGGYNEQF
>TRBV11-2|TRBJ1-5
ASSPSGQPQH
>TRBV27|TRBJ2-7
ASSWGQGFSYEQY